The 22 T cell receptor beta chains given below trace back to one sample, sequenced in a study of cytomegalovirus exposure and HLA in healthy donors. 60 Vbeta and 13 Jbeta primers were used in PCR. Profiled with immunoSEQ multiplex PCR; TCRdb holds only in-frame clones, not every one. The sample carries under 200,000 clones, approximately 80% recorded once. Input material: PBMCs. The receptors stem from a woman aged 40 to 50 in good health and CMV-seropositive.

V usage is TRBV19 and J usage is TRBJ2-2, with D unclear. CDR1 LNHDA and CDR2 SQIVND come from the germline V gene (reference sequence). Between the trimmed V and J ends, which lost 1 base and 7 bases, there was a span of 16 bases. The CDR3 is made up of 16 amino acids. CDR3 bases: TGTGCCAGTAGTATAGTTTCGAACAGATTTTTCGGGGAGCTGTTTTTT. Its translation: CASSIVSNRFFGELFF.

The chain employs TRBV28 and TRBJ1-2; no firm D call. The ends were cut back, 5 bases at V and 2 bases at J, with 15 bases in the middle. The CDR3 is 15 amino acids. The germline V gene encodes CDR1 MDHEN and CDR2 SYDVKM. CDR3 in amino acids: CASSAVRPGNYGYTF. For the CDR3, the DNA is TGTGCCAGCAGTGCCGTCCGCCCGGGAAACTATGGCTACACCTTC.

This chain uses TRBV5-6 with TRBJ1-2; TRBD1 matches 7 bases. J was trimmed by 5 bases and V by 1 base; bases with no gene match: 2. Germline values: CDR1 SGHDT, CDR2 YYEEEE. The CDR3 totals 13 residues. As DNA, the CDR3 is TGTGCCAGCAGCTTGCCACAGGGGTATGGCTACACCTTC. It codes for CASSLPQGYGYTF.

J is TRBJ2-5 and V is TRBV5-1; D possibly corresponds to TRBD2 (6 bases). There are 17 residues in the CDR3. Looked up from germline, CDR1 is SGHRS and CDR2 is YFSETQ. Trimming pared 4 bases from V and 1 base from J, leaving 20 bases between. DNA of the CDR3: TGCGCCAGCAGCGCCGCTCGGGGGATGGGGACCCAAGAGACCCAGTACTTC. Its translation is CASSAARGMGTQETQYF.

The CDR3 spells CASSIVRTGPTEAFF. CDR3 in DNA: TGTGCCAGTAGTATAGTGCGGACAGGCCCAACTGAAGCTTTCTTT. The chain joins TRBV19 to TRBJ1-1; 7 bases are shared with TRBD1. The CDR3 is made up of 15 amino acids. Germline lookup yields CDR1 LNHDA and CDR2 SQIVND (reference sequence). With V trimmed by 1 base and J by 5 bases, 7 bases remained unmatched.

The J gene is TRBJ1-2, the V gene TRBV9; 7 positions agree with TRBD1. Germline trimming cut 4 bases from V and 4 bases from J; bases unmatched to any gene: 7. The CDR3 loop spans 14 amino acids. Germline CDR1 SGDLS, CDR2 YYNGEE. The CDR3 DNA sequence: TGTGCCAGCAGCCCCCAGACAGGGACCTATGGCTACACCTTC. Protein product: CASSPQTGTYGYTF.

The chain recombines TRBV6-1 with TRBJ1-6; a weak D match, TRBD1 (5 bases). Germline V gene data show CDR1 as MNHNS and CDR2 as SASEGT. This CDR3 has 16 residues. The V end lost 0 bases, the J end lost 8 bases, and 14 bases lay between the germline ends. The CDR3 loop is CASSEATIRADSPLHF. CDR3 nucleotides: TGTGCCAGCAGTGAAGCGACGATCAGGGCCGATTCACCCCTCCACTTT.

V usage is TRBV19 and J usage is TRBJ1-2; TRBD1 agrees at 11 bases. The CDR3 has 16 amino acids. V gave up 5 bases and J gave up 0 bases; unmatched junction bases: 5. CDR1 and CDR2 (germline): LNHDA, SQIVND (reference sequence). This CDR3 is CASSGPGQGANYGYTF. Written as DNA, the CDR3 is TGTGCCAGTAGTGGACCGGGACAGGGGGCTAACTATGGCTACACCTTC.

The V gene is TRBV2, the J gene TRBJ1-5, with D maybe TRBD1 (5 bases). This CDR3 is built from 15 residues. CDR1 SNHLY and CDR2 FYNNEI come from the germline V gene. Trimming took 10 bases from V and 0 from J, leaving 16 bases between them. The CDR3 DNA follows: TGTGCCACCCAGTTGGGACTCCTTAGCAATCAGCCCCAGCATTTT. This gives the protein CATQLGLLSNQPQHF. Together with reference TRBV2 and TRBJ1-5, the CDR3 gives the full variable domain: EPEVTQTPSHQVTQMGQEVILRCVPISNHLYFYWYRQILGQKVEFLVSFYNNEISEKSEIFDDQFSVERPDGSNFTLKIRSTKLEDSAMYFCATQLGLLSNQPQHFGDGTRLSIL.

Remarks on this clone: One end of the junction is discordant with germline, which a read error may explain. The chain has TRBV7-9 and TRBJ1-6; no reliable D call. Germline V lookup: CDR1 SEHNR, CDR2 FQNEAQ (reference sequence). CDR3 length: 12 residues. The CDR3 DNA follows: TGTTCCAGCAGCTTCGAGGGTTCACCCCTCCACTTT. This codes for CSSSFEGSPLHF.

The genes are TRBV18 and TRBJ2-7, with 7 positions matching TRBD1. Germline values: CDR1 KGHSH, CDR2 LQKENI. The CDR3 spans 14 residues. V was clipped by 3 bases and J by 6 bases; unmatched bases: 8. The CDR3 sequence is CASSPWDSASEQYF. The CDR3 nucleotides are TGTGCCAGCTCACCGTGGGACAGCGCTAGCGAGCAGTACTTC.

This chain connects TRBV19 to TRBJ2-5; 7 positions match TRBD1. V shed 5 bases, J shed 4 bases, and the junction held 10 bases outside the gene matches. The V gene's germline CDR1 is LNHDA and CDR2 SQIVND (reference sequence). The CDR3 is 15 amino acids. The CDR3, as DNA: TGTGCCAGTAGTCTCCGGACAGGTCTGGGAGAGACCCAGTACTTC. Protein product: CASSLRTGLGETQYF.

The rearrangement uses TRBV19 and TRBJ1-2, with 8 bases lining up with TRBD1. CDR3 length: 13 residues. Unmatched junction bases numbered 7, after V lost 8 bases and J lost 5 bases. CDR1 LNHDA and CDR2 SQIVND come from the germline V gene (reference sequence). The CDR3 reads CASGAQGAYGYTF. In DNA, the CDR3 is TGTGCCAGTGGGGCCCAGGGGGCATATGGCTACACCTTC.

The chain joins TRBV4-3 to TRBJ2-5; D remains unclear. The germline V and J ends were trimmed by 0 bases and 4 bases, with 6 bases remaining between them. CDR1 and CDR2 (germline): LGHNA, YSLEER. The CDR3 is 13 residues long. The CDR3 is CASSQESRETQYF. The CDR3 coding sequence is TGCGCCAGCAGCCAAGAGTCTCGAGAGACCCAGTACTTC.

This clone was detected only a few times. The V gene is TRBV29-1, the J gene TRBJ1-2; the D gene is possibly TRBD1 (5 bases). Germline CDR1 is SQVTM and CDR2 is ANQGSEA. V was pared by 8 bases and J by 7 bases, with 20 bases between. This CDR3 has 13 residues. The CDR3 loop reads CSFTGGASAGYTF. The CDR3 nucleotides read TGCAGCTTCACCGGAGGGGCCTCCGCTGGCTACACCTTC.

The chain combines TRBV28 with TRBJ1-2; 7 nucleotides align to TRBD1. CDR1 is MDHEN and CDR2 is SYDVKM in the germline V gene. Trimming cost V 6 bases and J 4 bases; bases outside gene matches: 5. The CDR3 runs 13 residues. The CDR3 region is CASRLTGAYGYTF. As DNA, the CDR3 is TGTGCCAGCAGGCTTACAGGGGCCTATGGCTACACCTTC.

The V gene is TRBV7-2, the J gene TRBJ2-7, with D perhaps matching TRBD2 (6 bases). V was pared by 1 base and J by 2 bases, with 12 bases between. Germline CDR1 is SGHTA and CDR2 is FQGNSA. The CDR3 covers 15 residues. The CDR3 loop is CASSLEGGAPYEQYF. CDR3 sequence (DNA): TGTGCCAGCAGCTTAGAGGGCGGGGCCCCCTACGAGCAGTACTTC.

V usage is TRBV4-1 and J usage is TRBJ1-2; D is unresolved. The CDR3 consists of 15 residues. Trimming pared 0 bases from V and 0 bases from J, leaving 8 bases between. The germline V gene encodes CDR1 MGHRA and CDR2 YSYEKL. In DNA form, the CDR3 reads TGCGCCAGCAGCCAAGAATTACTCCCTAACTATGGCTACACCTTC. Protein: CASSQELLPNYGYTF.

This clone showed up just a few times. This rearrangement joins TRBV7-2 to TRBJ2-6; perhaps TRBD1 as D (5 bases). Trimming cost V 5 bases and J 0 bases, with 20 bases left between them. The CDR3 runs 19 residues. The V gene's germline CDR1 is SGHTA and CDR2 FQGNSA. The CDR3 spells CASSLIRAAQVSGANVLTF. CDR3 coding DNA: TGTGCCAGCAGCCTTATAAGAGCCGCACAGGTCTCTGGGGCCAACGTCCTGACTTTC.

This sequence joins TRBV6-5 and TRBJ2-2, with a weak D call TRBD2 (6 bases). Deletions cut 0 bases from V and 4 bases from J, with 12 bases between. Germline CDR1 is MNHEY and CDR2 is SVGAGI. The CDR3 extends over 16 amino acids. This CDR3 is CASSYSRRGGTGELFF. The CDR3 coding sequence is TGTGCCAGCAGTTACTCTCGAAGGGGAGGCACCGGGGAGCTGTTTTTT.

The V call is TRBV30, the J call TRBJ1-6; the D gene is possibly TRBD1 (5 bases). This CDR3 region has 15 residues. The germline gives CDR1 GTSNPN, CDR2 SVGIG (reference sequence). Trimming took 0 bases from V and 5 from J, leaving 11 bases between them. CDR3 protein: CAWSVQVHHNSPLHF. The CDR3 nucleotides read TGTGCCTGGAGTGTACAGGTACACCATAATTCACCCCTCCACTTT.

The rearrangement joins TRBV5-5 to TRBJ2-5, with 7 bases fitting TRBD1. This CDR3 is built from 15 residues. Trimming cost V 4 bases and J 3 bases; bases outside gene matches: 9. Germline CDR1 reads SGHKS; CDR2 reads YYEKEE (reference sequence). Here the CDR3 DNA reads TGTGCCAGCAGCCAGGGACAGTTGGGGGAAGAGACCCAGTACTTC. Translated: CASSQGQLGEETQYF.